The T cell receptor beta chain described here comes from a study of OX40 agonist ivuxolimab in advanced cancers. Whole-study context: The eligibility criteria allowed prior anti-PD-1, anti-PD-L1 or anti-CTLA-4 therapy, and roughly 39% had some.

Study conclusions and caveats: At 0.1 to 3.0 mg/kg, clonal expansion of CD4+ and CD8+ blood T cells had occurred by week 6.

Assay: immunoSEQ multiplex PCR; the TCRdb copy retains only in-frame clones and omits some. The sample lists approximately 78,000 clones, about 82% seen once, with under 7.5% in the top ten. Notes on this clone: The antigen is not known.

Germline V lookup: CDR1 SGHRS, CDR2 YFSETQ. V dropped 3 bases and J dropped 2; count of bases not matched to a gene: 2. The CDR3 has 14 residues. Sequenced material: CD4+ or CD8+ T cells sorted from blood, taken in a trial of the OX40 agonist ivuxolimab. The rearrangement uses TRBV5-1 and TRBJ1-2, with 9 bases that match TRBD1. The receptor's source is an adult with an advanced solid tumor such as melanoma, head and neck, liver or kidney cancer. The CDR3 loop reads CASSSTGGNYGYTF. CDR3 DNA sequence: TGCGCCAGCAGCTCGACAGGGGGGAACTATGGCTACACCTTC.